This is a list of T cell receptor beta chains from one sample in a study of graft-versus-host responses after intestinal transplantation. These receptors' antigens are unknown. The method was immunoSEQ multiplex PCR; TCRdb's version includes in-frame clones alone and lacks a portion of them. The sample shows 86,000 or so clones, over 80% of them seen only once. This specimen was unstimulated CD8+ T cells sorted from spleen or lymph node cells, taken before intestinal transplant. The receptors come from a human donor who received an intestinal transplant. CDR3s include the opening cysteine and the closing phenylalanine or tryptophan. Each record gives: J gene, V gene, CDR3 protein.

>TRBJ1-2|TRBV15
CATSSSVLDSPTDYGYTF
>TRBJ1-2|TRBV5-1
CASSFEVGPILANYGYTF
>TRBJ2-3|TRBV6-1
CASSERLITPDTQYF
>TRBJ2-7|TRBV28
CASSSGGEQYF
>TRBJ2-7|TRBV11-2
CASSPGYEQYF
>TRBJ2-7|TRBV6-5
CASRTLAGDGEQYF
>TRBJ2-7|TRBV4-1
CASSLAVGDWQYF
>TRBJ2-3|TRBV15
CATSLGAGDTQYF
>TRBJ1-4|TRBV2
CASSAWWGLRLNEKLFF
>TRBJ2-3|TRBV23-1
CASSQMVRDLTDTQYF
>TRBJ2-1|TRBV6-5
CASTSRERDNEQFF
>TRBJ2-3|TRBV13
CASSDLRESGTDTQYF
>TRBJ2-5|TRBV5-4
CASSFLTETQYF
>TRBJ2-7|TRBV5-6
CASSTEPYEQYF
>TRBJ1-2|TRBV14
CASSQGDRGPNYYGYTF
>TRBJ1-1|TRBV6-5
CASSGLGYTEAFF
>NA|TRBV21-1
CASARRDYSYEQYF
>TRBJ2-7|TRBV7-9
CASSARDSGNYEQYF
>TRBJ2-1|TRBV27
CASSLLGTIIGTYNEQFF
>TRBJ2-3|TRBV27
CASSGGIGDTQYF
>TRBJ1-1|TRBV7-9
CASSLIGGTNTEAFF
>TRBJ2-7|TRBV4-1
CASSQEFPGSYEQYF
>TRBJ1-1|TRBV5-1
CASSMDSTEAFF
>TRBJ2-7|TRBV23-1
CASSPAGGSTGLRTSGAYEQYF
>TRBJ1-6|TRBV27
CASSLGSGGMDSYNSPLHF
>TRBJ2-5|TRBV18
CASSHRQGRETQYF
>TRBJ2-7|TRBV28
CASSSGQSYEQYF
>TRBJ2-7|TRBV6-1
CASSEFGQGLYEQYF
>TRBJ2-7|TRBV28
CASSPLNEQYF
>TRBJ2-5|TRBV5-6
CASSLGGGGETQYF
>TRBJ2-7|TRBV6-5
CASSSQAGNGYEQYF
>TRBJ2-2|TRBV6-6
CASRLGVAGELFF
>TRBJ2-1|TRBV11-2
CASSLFLSYSYNEQFF
>TRBJ2-1|TRBV25-1
CASSEGRRVDGYNEQFF
>TRBJ1-1|TRBV2
CASEGLGEAFF
>TRBJ2-1|TRBV6-1
CASSERLAGLYNEQFF
>TRBJ2-1|TRBV4-3
CASSQDTGLRLHNEQFF
>TRBJ1-5|TRBV25-1
CASSTGANQPQHF
>TRBJ1-2|TRBV6-1
CASSPDSNYGYTF
>TRBJ2-7|TRBV10-3
CAISDTGGAYEQYF
>TRBJ2-7|TRBV7-9
CASSLESEQYF
>TRBJ2-1|TRBV10-1
CASSEGLGSYNEQFF
>TRBJ2-7|TRBV23-1
CASSYIRQGNRYEQYF
>TRBJ2-5|TRBV6-1
CASSRGDRTQYF
>TRBJ2-1|TRBV5-1
CASSWFRGVLNEQFF
>TRBJ1-2|TRBV7-9
CASSFPGTDIYGYTF
>TRBJ2-1|TRBV27
CASSSRPGEAYNEQFF
>TRBJ1-4|TRBV19
CASSIEVASTNEKLFF
>TRBJ2-2|TRBV4-1
CASSPRLGTSGGLDTGELFF
>TRBJ2-3|TRBV1
CTSSQEDTARTDTQYF
>TRBJ1-1|TRBV6-5
CASSYPELGVTEAFF
>TRBJ2-5|TRBV25-1
CASSQRGGQETQYF
>TRBJ2-7|TRBV6-1
CASSTYLSYEQYF